The source of this T cell receptor beta chain is a study of blood T cells in healthy people across ages. Findings of the study overall: Unsorted PBMCs blocked a conclusive comparison of naive and antigen-experienced cells.

The ends were cut back, 3 bases at V and 5 bases at J, with 14 bases in the middle. The CDR3 is 14 residues long. The germline CDR1 and CDR2 sequences are SGDLS and YYNGEE. Alongside a J-beta primer mix, a sample-barcoded 5' primer served in a second PCR lasting about 7 to 11 cycles. Sequencing recovered at least 3 million CDR3-containing paired-end reads from each sample. TCRdb fed the 5' RACE reads into MiXCR, producing one record per CDR3 protein. This table has some 640,000 distinct CDR3 sequences, around 49% appearing once. Details on this clonotype: Its matching antigen is unknown.

The material sequenced was blood. This receptor was taken from a woman aged 55-69 years in good health. The chain couples TRBV9 to TRBJ2-5, with D maybe TRBD1 (5 bases). The CDR3 loop is CASSGTGSGETQYF. The CDR3 DNA reads as TGTGCCAGCAGCGGCACAGGTTCAGGGGAGACCCAGTACTTC.